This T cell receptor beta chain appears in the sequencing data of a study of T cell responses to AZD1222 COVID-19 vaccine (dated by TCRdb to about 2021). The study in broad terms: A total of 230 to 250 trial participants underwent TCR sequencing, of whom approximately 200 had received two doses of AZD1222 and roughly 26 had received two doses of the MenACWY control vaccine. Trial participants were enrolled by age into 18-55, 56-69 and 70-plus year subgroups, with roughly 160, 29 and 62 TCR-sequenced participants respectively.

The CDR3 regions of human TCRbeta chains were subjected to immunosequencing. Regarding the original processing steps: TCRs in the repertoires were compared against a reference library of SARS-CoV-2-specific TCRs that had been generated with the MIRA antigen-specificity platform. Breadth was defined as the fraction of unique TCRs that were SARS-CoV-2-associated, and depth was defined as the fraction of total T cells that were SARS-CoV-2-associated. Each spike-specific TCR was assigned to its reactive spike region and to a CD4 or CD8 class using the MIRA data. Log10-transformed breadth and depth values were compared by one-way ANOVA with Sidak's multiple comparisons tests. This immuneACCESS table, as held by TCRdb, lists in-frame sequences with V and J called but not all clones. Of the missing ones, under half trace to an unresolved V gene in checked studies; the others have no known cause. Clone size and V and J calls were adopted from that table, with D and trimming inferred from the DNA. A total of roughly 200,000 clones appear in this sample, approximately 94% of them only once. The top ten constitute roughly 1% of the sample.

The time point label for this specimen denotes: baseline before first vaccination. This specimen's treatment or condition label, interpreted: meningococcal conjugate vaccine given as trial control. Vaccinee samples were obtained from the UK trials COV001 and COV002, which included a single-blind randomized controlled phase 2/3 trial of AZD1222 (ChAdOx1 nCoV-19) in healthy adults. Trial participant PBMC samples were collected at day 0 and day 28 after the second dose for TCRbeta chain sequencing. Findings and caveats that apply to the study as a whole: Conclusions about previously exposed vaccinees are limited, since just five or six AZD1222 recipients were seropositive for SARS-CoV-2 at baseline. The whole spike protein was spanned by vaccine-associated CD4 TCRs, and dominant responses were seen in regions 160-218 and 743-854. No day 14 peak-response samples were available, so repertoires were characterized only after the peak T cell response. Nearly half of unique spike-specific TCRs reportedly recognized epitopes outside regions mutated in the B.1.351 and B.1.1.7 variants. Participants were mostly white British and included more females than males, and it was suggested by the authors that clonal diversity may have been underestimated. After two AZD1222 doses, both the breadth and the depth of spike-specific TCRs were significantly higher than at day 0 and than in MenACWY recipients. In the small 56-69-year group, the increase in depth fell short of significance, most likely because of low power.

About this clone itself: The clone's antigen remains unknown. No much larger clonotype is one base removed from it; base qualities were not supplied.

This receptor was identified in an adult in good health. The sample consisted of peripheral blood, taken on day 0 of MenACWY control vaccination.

The CDR3 protein: CASSESPGPNTEAFF. The nucleotide sequence reads as follows: TGCGCCAGCAGTGAGTCTCCGGGCCCAAACACTGAAGCTTTCTTT. The chain uses TRBV10-1 and TRBJ1-1, with the D segment identity uncertain. The CDR3 contains 15 residues, cysteine and phenylalanine counted. The entry retains the CDR3 DNA only, 45 bases that are in frame from base 1. Trimming costs V 0 bases and J 2 bases, and their ends lie 10 bases apart. CDR1 and CDR2 are read off the germline V gene (reference sequence) as WNHNN and SYGVQD.